A selection of T cell receptor beta chains follows, all from one sample in a study of blood T cell repertoires in COVID-19. Profiling relied on immunoSEQ multiplex PCR, and the TCRdb table lists in-frame clones only, not all of them. The sample lists just under 60,000 clones, over 75% seen once, with about 10% in the top ten. What was sequenced was peripheral blood. The receptors stem from a human donor in a cohort sampled during active COVID-19. Both conserved end residues are part of each CDR3. D genes are given only for firm matches. Clone size is stated in some rows and not others, as once, few, many or a class when expanded.

d_gene,j_gene,v_gene,abundance,CDR3nt,CDR3aa
TRBD1,TRBJ1-1,TRBV28,NA,TGTGCCAGCAGTTTAAAGGGGGCGGCCACTGAAGCTTTCTTT,CASSLKGAATEAFF
TRBD2,TRBJ2-3,TRBV7-9,NA,TGTGCCAGCAGCGCGGGGACTAGCGGGAACACAGATACGCAGTATTTT,CASSAGTSGNTDTQYF
NA,TRBJ2-2,TRBV5-1,NA,TGCGCCAGCAGCCAGGAGGTGGGAAGCACCGGGGAGCTGTTTTTT,CASSQEVGSTGELFF
NA,TRBJ2-2,TRBV24-1,NA,TGTGCCACCAGTGATACACGAACGAACACCGGGGAGCTGTTTTTT,CATSDTRTNTGELFF
NA,TRBJ2-5,TRBV9,NA,TGTGCCAGCCAAAGGGGGTCGGAGACCCAGTACTTC,CASQRGSETQYF
TRBD2,TRBJ2-7,TRBV6-2/TRBV6-3,NA,TGTGCCAGCAGTCCCCTGACTAGCGCGAGCTCCTACGAGCAGTACTTC,CASSPLTSASSYEQYF
NA,TRBJ2-3,TRBV5-1,NA,TGCGCCAGCAGCCTAGACCCGTCAACCCCAGATACGCAGTATTTT,CASSLDPSTPDTQYF
NA,TRBJ1-1,TRBV6-7,once,TGTGCCAGCAGTTGTGTCGCTGAAGCTTTCTTT,CASSCVAEAFF
NA,TRBJ1-6,TRBV7-2,once,TGTGCCAGCAGCCCAGAGATAGGAGTGGTGCCCCTCCACTTT,CASSPEIGVVPLHF
TRBD1,TRBJ1-5,TRBV18,NA,TGTGCCAGCTCACCGGACAGGAATCAGCCCCAGCATTTT,CASSPDRNQPQHF
TRBD2,TRBJ2-7,TRBV5-1,NA,TGCGCCAGCAGCTTGAATGCCGGTACTAGCGCAAAAAACGAGCAGTACTTC,CASSLNAGTSAKNEQYF
NA,TRBJ2-5,TRBV7-7,NA,TGTGCCAGCAGCTTAGGTAGCAGTTCAGAGACCCAGTACTTC,CASSLGSSSETQYF
TRBD2,TRBJ2-6,TRBV6-2/TRBV6-3,NA,TGTGCCAGCAGTTCGGGAGGAGTGGCCAACGTCCTGACTTTC,CASSSGGVANVLTF
NA,TRBJ2-7,TRBV19,NA,TGTGCCAGTAGTAATCCAGGGGCGTACGAGCAGTACTTC,CASSNPGAYEQYF
TRBD2,TRBJ2-7,TRBV3-1/TRBV3-2,few,TGTGCCAGCAGCCAAGGACCAGCGGGAGATGGGTCAACCTACGAGCAGTACTTC,CASSQGPAGDGSTYEQYF
NA,TRBJ1-1,TRBV30,NA,TGTGCCTGGAGTGTACAGGGCAGATTCGGCTCGGCTTTCTTT,CAWSVQGRFGSAFF
NA,TRBJ2-7,TRBV27,NA,TGTGCCAGCAGCCCCCGGACAGACCTTTGGGAGCAGTACTTC,CASSPRTDLWEQYF
TRBD1,TRBJ1-2,TRBV2,NA,TGTGCCAGTACTAAGGGGGCAGACTATGGCTACACCTTC,CASTKGADYGYTF
TRBD1,TRBJ2-3,TRBV9,NA,TGTGCCAGCAGCGCCCGACAGGGGGCGAGGGCAGATACGCAGTATTTT,CASSARQGARADTQYF
NA,TRBJ2-3,TRBV24-1,once,TGTGCCACCAGACTCGGTAGCACAGATACGCAGTATTTT,CATRLGSTDTQYF
NA,TRBJ1-4,TRBV18,NA,TGTGCCAGCTCACTCGTAGGACAGTCGCCTGAAAAACTGTTTTTT,CASSLVGQSPEKLFF
TRBD2,TRBJ2-5,TRBV6-5,NA,TGTGCCAGCAGTTACCGGCTAGCGGGAGTGCGGGAGACCCAGTACTTC,CASSYRLAGVRETQYF
TRBD2,TRBJ2-1,TRBV7-9,NA,TGTGCCAGCACCGGGGGAGGGCTAGCGGGAGGTTTTTGGAATGAGCAGTTCTTC,CASTGGGLAGGFWNEQFF
TRBD2,TRBJ2-3,TRBV5-4,NA,TGTGCCAGCAGTTGGGGACTAGTCACAGATACGCAGTATTTT,CASSWGLVTDTQYF
TRBD1,TRBJ1-5,TRBV7-2,NA,TGTGCCAGCAGCTACAGGGGGCAACAGCCCCAGCATTTT,CASSYRGQQPQHF
TRBD2,TRBJ2-3,TRBV20-1,NA,TGCAGTGCTAGTAGGGGAGGGAGTCTAGCGTTGACAGATACGCAGTATTTT,CSASRGGSLALTDTQYF
NA,TRBJ2-2,TRBV19,few,TGTGCCAGTACCCCACGGAGGGGCGGGGAGCTGTTTTTT,CASTPRRGGELFF
NA,TRBJ1-1,TRBV12-3/TRBV12-4,NA,TGTGCCAGCAGTTTATATAGGGGGACTGAAGCTTTCTTT,CASSLYRGTEAFF
TRBD1,TRBJ2-7,TRBV9,NA,TGTGCCAGCAGCGCCCGGGACAGGGTCTACGAGCAGTACTTC,CASSARDRVYEQYF
TRBD1,TRBJ2-7,TRBV24-1,NA,TGTGCCACCAGTGATCCGCGGGACAGGACCTACGAGCAGTACTTC,CATSDPRDRTYEQYF
NA,TRBJ2-7,TRBV21-1,NA,TGTGCCAGCAGCAAAATTTTCTGCCCGGGGAAGCGAGCCTACGAGCAGTACTTC,CASSKIFCPGKRAYEQYF
NA,TRBJ2-3,TRBV18,NA,TGTGCCAGCTCACCATCAAGGACTACCTTCACAGATACGCAGTATTTT,CASSPSRTTFTDTQYF
TRBD2,TRBJ2-1,TRBV25-1,NA,TGTGCCAGCAGTGCTTCTAGCGGGAGGAGGCTGAATGAGCAGTTCTTC,CASSASSGRRLNEQFF
TRBD2,TRBJ2-1,TRBV9,NA,TGTGCCAGCAGCCCCCACCAGACTAGCGGGGCCGAGCAGTTCTTC,CASSPHQTSGAEQFF
TRBD2,TRBJ2-7,TRBV10-3,NA,TGTGCCATCAGTGGCGGGAGGGCCGAGGAGCAGTACTTC,CAISGGRAEEQYF
NA,TRBJ1-4,TRBV21-1,NA,TGTGCCAGCAGCAAAGCGGGACAGGACGAAAAACTGTTTTTT,CASSKAGQDEKLFF
TRBD1,TRBJ2-7,TRBV30,NA,TGTGCCTGGGCCCCGGGACAGGGCCCCTACGAGCAGTACTTC,CAWAPGQGPYEQYF
NA,TRBJ2-1,TRBV6-2/TRBV6-3,NA,TGTGCCAGCAGTTACGCGCTGGGATTCGTGGAGGGAAAATACAATGAGCAGTTCTTC,CASSYALGFVEGKYNEQFF
TRBD1,TRBJ1-2,TRBV3-1/TRBV3-2,NA,TGTGCCAGCAGCCCCCTTGGGACAGGGGATGGCTACACCTTC,CASSPLGTGDGYTF
TRBD1,TRBJ2-1,TRBV11-2,NA,TGTGCCAGCAGCTCTACAGGGGGCCCTGGAGCTGAGCAGTTCTTC,CASSSTGGPGAEQFF
NA,TRBJ2-7,TRBV5-5,NA,TGTGCCAGCAGCTACCGACCGGACTTCTCCTACGAGCAGTACTTC,CASSYRPDFSYEQYF
TRBD2,TRBJ2-1,TRBV6-2/TRBV6-3,NA,TGTGCCAGCAGTAAGACTAGCTATGAGCAGTTCTTC,CASSKTSYEQFF
NA,TRBJ2-4,TRBV3-1/TRBV3-2,NA,TGTGCCAGCAGCCCTTGGCGGGCAGCCAAAAACATTCAGTACTTC,CASSPWRAAKNIQYF
TRBD2,TRBJ2-2,TRBV6-2/TRBV6-3,NA,TGTGCCAGCAGTTACTCGAGCGGCGGGAGTGGGGCCGGGGAGCTGTTTTTT,CASSYSSGGSGAGELFF
NA,TRBJ2-3,TRBV5-4,NA,TGTGCCAGCAGCCCACTAACCACAGATACGCAGTATTTT,CASSPLTTDTQYF
TRBD2,TRBJ2-6,TRBV6-5,once,TGTGCCAGCAGTTCCCAACCTAGCGGGCCAGCCAACGTCCTGACTTTC,CASSSQPSGPANVLTF
NA,TRBJ1-1,TRBV7-8,NA,TGTGCCAGCAGCCCGTCATGGCGGGGCGCTGAAGCTTTCTTT,CASSPSWRGAEAFF
TRBD2,TRBJ2-7,TRBV25-1,NA,TGTGCCAGCAGTCGGCGGGGCGGGGGAGCTCGTGTGGGGGAGCAGTACTTC,CASSRRGGGARVGEQYF
TRBD1,TRBJ2-7,TRBV19,NA,TGTGCCAGTAGTACTAGAACGGGACAGAGCTACGAGCAGTACTTC,CASSTRTGQSYEQYF
TRBD1,TRBJ1-2,TRBV10-2,once,TGCGCCAGCAGTGCGATACAGGGACAGAAAGGCCGATATGGCTACACCTTC,CASSAIQGQKGRYGYTF
TRBD1,TRBJ2-7,TRBV5-6,NA,TGTGCCAGCAGTTGGGGACAGATTGCCTCCGAGCAGTACTTC,CASSWGQIASEQYF
NA,TRBJ1-3,TRBV25-1,NA,TGTGCCAGCAGTGAACGAGTGAGGTCAGCTGGAAACACCATATATTTT,CASSERVRSAGNTIYF